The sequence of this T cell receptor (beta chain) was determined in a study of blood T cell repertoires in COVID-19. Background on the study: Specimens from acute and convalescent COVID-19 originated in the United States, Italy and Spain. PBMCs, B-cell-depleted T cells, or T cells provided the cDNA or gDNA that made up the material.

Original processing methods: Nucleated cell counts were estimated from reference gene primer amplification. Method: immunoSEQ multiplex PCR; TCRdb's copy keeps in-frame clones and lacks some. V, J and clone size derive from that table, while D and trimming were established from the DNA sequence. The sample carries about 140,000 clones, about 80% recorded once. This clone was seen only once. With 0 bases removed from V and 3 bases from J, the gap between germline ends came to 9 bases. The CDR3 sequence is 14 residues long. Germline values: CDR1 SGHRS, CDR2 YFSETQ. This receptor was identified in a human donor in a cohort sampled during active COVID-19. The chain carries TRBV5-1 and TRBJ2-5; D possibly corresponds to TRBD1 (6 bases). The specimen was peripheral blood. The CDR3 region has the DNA TGCGCCAGCAGCTTGGGACAGGTCAAAGAGACCCAGTACTTC. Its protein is CASSLGQVKETQYF.